The source of this T cell receptor beta chain is a study of OX40 agonist ivuxolimab in advanced cancers. V was clipped by 7 bases and J by 1 base, with 16 bases between them. The CDR3 length is 15 residues. Germline V gene lookup returns CDR1 MDHEN and CDR2 SYDVKM. The method was immunoSEQ multiplex PCR; TCRdb's version includes in-frame clones alone and lacks a portion of them. The sample shows fewer than 85,000 clones, approximately 80% of them seen only once. V usage is TRBV28 and J usage is TRBJ1-1; D is possibly TRBD1 (5 bases). Here the sequenced sample was CD4+ or CD8+ T cells sorted from blood, taken in a trial of the OX40 agonist ivuxolimab. This receptor was identified in an adult with an advanced solid tumor such as melanoma, head and neck, liver or kidney cancer. For the CDR3, the DNA is TGTGCCAGCAAAACCGGGGATGGGGGGAACACTGAAGCTTTCTTT. Its translation is CASKTGDGGNTEAFF.